This TCR beta chain was sequenced in a study of blood T cell repertoires in COVID-19. Study summary: Samples taken during acute and convalescent COVID-19 were collected in the United States, Italy and Spain. Sources were T cells, B-cell-depleted T cells, or PBMCs; the material itself was cDNA or gDNA.

Authors' data handling: For nucleated cells, counts were estimated from reference gene primer amplification. Some clones are missing from TCRdb's copy, which holds only in-frame ones; the method was immunoSEQ multiplex PCR. V and J calls plus clone size are reproduced from that table; the DNA served to infer D and trimming. The data hold 55,000 to 65,000 clones, with around 92% observed a single time. V was clipped by 4 bases and J by 3 bases, with 12 bases between them. Germline V gene data show CDR1 as SGHAT and CDR2 as FQNNGV. CDR3 length: 14 residues. This receptor was obtained from a man aged 60 to 69 with acute or convalescent COVID-19. The V call is TRBV11-2, the J call TRBJ1-1; no clear D gene. Sequenced input: peripheral blood. The CDR3 DNA follows: TGTGCCAGCAGCTCCCAGTTCGTGGACACTGAAGCTTTCTTT. Encoded protein: CASSSQFVDTEAFF.